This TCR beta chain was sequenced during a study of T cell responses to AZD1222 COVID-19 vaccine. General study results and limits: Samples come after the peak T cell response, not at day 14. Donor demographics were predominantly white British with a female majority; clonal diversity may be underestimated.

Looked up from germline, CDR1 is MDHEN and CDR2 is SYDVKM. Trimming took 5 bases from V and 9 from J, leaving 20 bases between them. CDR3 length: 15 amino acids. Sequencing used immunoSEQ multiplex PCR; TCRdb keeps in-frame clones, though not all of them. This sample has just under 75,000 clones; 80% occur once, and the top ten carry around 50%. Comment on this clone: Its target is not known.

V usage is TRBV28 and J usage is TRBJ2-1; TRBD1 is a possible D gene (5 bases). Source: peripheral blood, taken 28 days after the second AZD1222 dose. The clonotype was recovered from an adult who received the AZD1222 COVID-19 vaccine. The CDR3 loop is CASSEVQDGQSEQFF. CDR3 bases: TGTGCCAGCAGTGAGGTACAGGATGGTCAGAGTGAGCAGTTCTTC.